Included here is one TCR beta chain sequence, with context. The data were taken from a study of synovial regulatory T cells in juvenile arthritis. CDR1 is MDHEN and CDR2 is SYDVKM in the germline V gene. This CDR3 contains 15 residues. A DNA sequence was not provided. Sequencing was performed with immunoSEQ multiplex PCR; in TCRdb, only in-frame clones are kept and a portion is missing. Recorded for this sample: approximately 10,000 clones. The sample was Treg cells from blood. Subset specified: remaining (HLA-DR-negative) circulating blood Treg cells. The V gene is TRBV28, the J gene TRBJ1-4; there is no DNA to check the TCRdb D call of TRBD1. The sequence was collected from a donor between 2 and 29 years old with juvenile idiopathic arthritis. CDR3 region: CASSPPRSTNEKLFF.